This TCR beta chain was sequenced for a study of radiotherapy plus CTLA-4 blockade in lung cancer. The repertoire was sequenced with immunoSEQ multiplex PCR; TCRdb's copy has only in-frame clones and lacks some. Of tens of thousands of clones listed, 84% are singletons. CDR1 is SGHRS and CDR2 is YFSETQ in the germline V gene. V was pared by 6 bases and J by 5 bases, with 12 bases of the junction left unmatched. This CDR3 has 16 residues. The input for sequencing was peripheral blood, taken from a patient treated with radiotherapy plus ipilimumab. This receptor was obtained from a human donor with non-small cell lung cancer whose response to radiotherapy plus ipilimumab could not be evaluated. This sequence joins TRBV5-1 and TRBJ2-5, with 11 bases identical to TRBD2. This CDR3 reads CASIPLAGGGGETQYF. Here the CDR3 DNA reads TGCGCCAGCATCCCGTTAGCGGGAGGGGGTGGCGAGACCCAGTACTTC.